Reported below is one TCR beta chain. The antigen is undetermined. The PCR used 60 Vbeta and 13 Jbeta primers. Here immunoSEQ multiplex PCR was the method, and the copy in TCRdb shows in-frame clones only, minus some. This table lists 200,000 to 250,000 clones. Germline CDR1 SGHRS, CDR2 YFSETQ. The CDR3 extends over 14 amino acids. J gave up 3 bases and V 2 bases, and 3 bases lay outside the gene matches. The sample comes from a study of cytomegalovirus exposure and HLA in healthy donors. Study results and limitations: Researchers catalogued roughly 170 TCR beta chains as cytomegalovirus-associated. Researchers reported in a later analysis that a missense DCLRE1C variant was tied to TCR beta V- and J-gene trimming. Sequencing probably produced one cluster of sequence variants that were highly shared.

Sequenced sample: PBMCs. This chain links TRBV5-1 with TRBJ2-5, with 8 bases identical to TRBD2. The TCR was taken from a girl aged 2-10 years in good health and CMV-seropositive. CDR3 sequence: CASSFVGREETQYF. DNA for the CDR3: TGCGCCAGCAGCTTTGTCGGGAGGGAAGAGACCCAGTACTTC.